This entry features one T cell receptor (beta chain) sequence. Its antigen is still unknown. The data were taken from a study of cytomegalovirus exposure and HLA in healthy donors. Study-wide points: Analyzed later, most CMV-associated TCR beta chains appeared HLA-restricted. Fewer N-insertions (relative to the roughly 720-donor mean) were reportedly seen in an Asian-associated ancestry cluster in a later analysis.

V gave up 4 bases and J gave up 9 bases; unmatched junction bases: 9. Germline CDR1 reads LNHDA; CDR2 reads SQIVND (reference sequence). The CDR3 has 14 amino acids. It was with 60 Vbeta and 13 Jbeta primers that the PCR ran. Libraries were prepared by immunoSEQ multiplex PCR; TCRdb keeps only in-frame clonotypes and omits some of them. The sample holds 120,000 or so clones, roughly 80% seen once. The J gene is TRBJ1-5, the V gene TRBV19, with 7 positions matching TRBD1. Sequences were obtained from PBMCs. The source of this sequence is a man under 40 in good health and CMV-seropositive. This chain's CDR3 is CASSKGQASSPQHF. The CDR3 DNA sequence: TGTGCCAGTAGTAAAGGACAGGCTAGTTCGCCCCAGCATTTT.